This is a list of T cell receptor beta chains from one sample in a study of shared clonotypes between healthy human individuals. Sequencing used immunoSEQ multiplex PCR; TCRdb keeps in-frame clones, though not all of them. The data hold 1.5 million to 1.9 million clones, with 98% observed a single time. The sequenced sample was naive CD4+ T cells sorted from blood. The receptor source for this set is a man aged 30 to 39 in good health. CDR3s include the opening cysteine and the closing phenylalanine or tryptophan. A D gene is named only where the DNA matches it firmly. Not all rows give a size; the values are once, few, many and, for expanded clones, a class.

D gene: TRBD2
V gene: TRBV10-3
J gene: TRBJ2-1
clone size: NA
CDR3 protein: CAISREAGGFYNEQFF
CDR3 DNA: TGTGCCATCAGTCGGGAAGCGGGAGGGTTCTACAATGAGCAGTTCTTC

D gene: NA
V gene: TRBV5-6
J gene: TRBJ2-1
clone size: NA
CDR3 protein: CASSPQAASSSYNEQFF
CDR3 DNA: TGTGCCAGCAGCCCACAGGCGGCATCAAGCTCCTACAATGAGCAGTTCTTC

D gene: TRBD2
V gene: TRBV5-4
J gene: TRBJ2-3
clone size: NA
CDR3 protein: CASSSPREGTDTQYF
CDR3 DNA: TGTGCCAGCAGCTCGCCCCGGGAGGGCACAGATACGCAGTATTTT

D gene: NA
V gene: TRBV9
J gene: TRBJ2-3
clone size: once
CDR3 protein: CASSVDGRAYTDTQYF
CDR3 DNA: TGTGCCAGCAGCGTAGATGGGCGGGCGTACACAGATACGCAGTATTTT

D gene: TRBD1
V gene: TRBV18
J gene: TRBJ2-1
clone size: NA
CDR3 protein: CASSWDRHNEQFF
CDR3 DNA: TGTGCCAGCTCATGGGACAGACACAATGAGCAGTTCTTC

D gene: NA
V gene: TRBV5-4
J gene: TRBJ2-2
clone size: NA
CDR3 protein: CASSLAPNTGELFF
CDR3 DNA: TGTGCCAGCAGCTTAGCACCGAACACCGGGGAGCTGTTTTTT

D gene: TRBD1
V gene: TRBV6-6
J gene: TRBJ2-3
clone size: NA
CDR3 protein: CASSRQGGPDTQYF
CDR3 DNA: TGTGCCAGCAGTCGACAGGGGGGCCCAGATACGCAGTATTTT

D gene: NA
V gene: TRBV9
J gene: TRBJ1-2
clone size: NA
CDR3 protein: CASSVTQGWNGYTF
CDR3 DNA: TGTGCCAGCAGCGTGACCCAGGGGTGGAATGGCTACACCTTC

D gene: TRBD1
V gene: TRBV18
J gene: TRBJ1-5
clone size: once
CDR3 protein: CASSPLPGQGPHSNQPQHF
CDR3 DNA: TGTGCCAGCTCACCTCTACCGGGACAGGGGCCCCATAGCAATCAGCCCCAGCATTTT

D gene: TRBD1
V gene: TRBV2
J gene: TRBJ1-1
clone size: NA
CDR3 protein: CASREQGLGEAFF
CDR3 DNA: TGTGCCAGCAGGGAACAGGGGTTGGGAGAAGCTTTCTTT

D gene: NA
V gene: TRBV7-9
J gene: TRBJ2-2
clone size: NA
CDR3 protein: CASRRLPRQEITGELFF
CDR3 DNA: TGTGCCAGCAGGCGCCTCCCACGACAGGAAATTACCGGGGAGCTGTTTTTT

D gene: NA
V gene: TRBV6-5
J gene: TRBJ2-2
clone size: NA
CDR3 protein: CASTTGVITGELFF
CDR3 DNA: TGTGCCAGCACCACGGGGGTTATCACCGGGGAGCTGTTTTTT

D gene: TRBD2
V gene: TRBV28
J gene: TRBJ2-3
clone size: NA
CDR3 protein: CASSSAGVTDTQYF
CDR3 DNA: TGTGCCAGCAGTTCCGCGGGGGTTACAGATACGCAGTATTTT

D gene: NA
V gene: TRBV9
J gene: TRBJ2-2
clone size: NA
CDR3 protein: CASSDLTVSGELFF
CDR3 DNA: TGTGCCAGCAGCGACCTTACAGTGTCCGGGGAGCTGTTTTTT

D gene: TRBD1
V gene: TRBV7-8
J gene: TRBJ2-2
clone size: NA
CDR3 protein: CASSYRTGSTGELFF
CDR3 DNA: TGTGCCAGCAGTTATCGGACAGGGAGCACCGGGGAGCTGTTTTTT

D gene: NA
V gene: TRBV15
J gene: TRBJ2-7
clone size: NA
CDR3 protein: CATSRDGSSYEQYF
CDR3 DNA: TGTGCCACCAGCAGAGACGGAAGCTCCTACGAGCAGTACTTC

D gene: NA
V gene: TRBV15
J gene: TRBJ2-7
clone size: once
CDR3 protein: CASPWERHSYEQYF
CDR3 DNA: TGTGCCTCCCCGTGGGAGAGACACTCCTACGAGCAGTACTTC

D gene: NA
V gene: TRBV6-1
J gene: TRBJ1-1
clone size: NA
CDR3 protein: CASSTRGQNTEAFF
CDR3 DNA: TGTGCCAGCAGTACCCGAGGGCAGAACACTGAAGCTTTCTTT

D gene: TRBD2
V gene: TRBV7-9
J gene: TRBJ2-7
clone size: NA
CDR3 protein: CASSFSGNSYEQYF
CDR3 DNA: TGTGCCAGCAGCTTTAGCGGGAACTCCTACGAGCAGTACTTC

D gene: TRBD2
V gene: TRBV29-1
J gene: TRBJ2-3
clone size: NA
CDR3 protein: CSVETSGSGTDTQYF
CDR3 DNA: TGCAGCGTTGAGACTAGCGGGAGTGGAACAGATACGCAGTATTTT

D gene: TRBD2
V gene: TRBV4-3
J gene: TRBJ2-7
clone size: once
CDR3 protein: CASSQKTSGSSYEQYF
CDR3 DNA: TGCGCCAGCAGCCAAAAGACTAGCGGGAGCTCCTACGAGCAGTACTTC

D gene: NA
V gene: TRBV10-1
J gene: TRBJ2-5
clone size: NA
CDR3 protein: CASSEGNRAGETQYF
CDR3 DNA: TGCGCCAGCAGTGAGGGGAACAGAGCGGGAGAGACCCAGTACTTC

D gene: TRBD1
V gene: TRBV28
J gene: TRBJ2-3
clone size: NA
CDR3 protein: CASGDRGRGTDTQYF
CDR3 DNA: TGTGCCAGCGGAGACAGGGGAAGAGGAACAGATACGCAGTATTTT

D gene: TRBD1
V gene: TRBV18
J gene: TRBJ2-7
clone size: NA
CDR3 protein: CASSRPTGRLTTEQYF
CDR3 DNA: TGTGCCAGCTCACGCCCGACAGGGCGTCTAACCACCGAGCAGTACTTC

D gene: NA
V gene: TRBV20-1
J gene: TRBJ2-1
clone size: NA
CDR3 protein: CSAYNSEKQFF
CDR3 DNA: TGCAGTGCTTACAATAGCGAAAAGCAGTTCTTC

D gene: NA
V gene: TRBV2
J gene: TRBJ1-1
clone size: NA
CDR3 protein: CASGISGVETEAFF
CDR3 DNA: TGTGCCAGCGGAATTTCAGGGGTAGAGACTGAAGCTTTCTTT

D gene: TRBD1
V gene: TRBV25-1
J gene: TRBJ1-3
clone size: once
CDR3 protein: CASSEGTGSGNTIYF
CDR3 DNA: TGTGCCAGCAGTGAAGGGACAGGCTCTGGAAACACCATATATTTT

D gene: TRBD2
V gene: TRBV28
J gene: TRBJ2-7
clone size: NA
CDR3 protein: CASQAGGSSYEQYF
CDR3 DNA: TGTGCCAGCCAGGCGGGAGGGTCCTCCTACGAGCAGTACTTC

D gene: TRBD2
V gene: TRBV7-3
J gene: TRBJ2-1
clone size: NA
CDR3 protein: CASSPGLAGYNEQFF
CDR3 DNA: TGTGCCAGCAGCCCCGGACTAGCGGGATACAATGAGCAGTTCTTC

D gene: NA
V gene: TRBV5-6
J gene: TRBJ2-5
clone size: NA
CDR3 protein: CASSLALVRDRETQYF
CDR3 DNA: TGTGCCAGCAGCTTGGCATTAGTCAGGGATCGGGAGACCCAGTACTTC

D gene: NA
V gene: TRBV27
J gene: TRBJ2-7
clone size: NA
CDR3 protein: CASSPLRVHYEQYF
CDR3 DNA: TGTGCCAGCAGTCCCCTAAGGGTACACTACGAGCAGTACTTC